Each of the 27 T cell receptor beta chains below was sequenced from the same sample in a study of cytomegalovirus exposure and HLA in healthy donors. Researchers ran the PCR with 60 Vbeta and 13 Jbeta primers. Libraries were prepared by immunoSEQ multiplex PCR; TCRdb keeps only in-frame clonotypes and omits some of them. The repertoire holds fewer than 150,000 clones, with about 78% as singletons. The sample consisted of PBMCs. The receptors here all came from a male donor in good health and CMV-seronegative.

The rearrangement links TRBV12-1 to TRBJ1-1; the D call TRBD1 from the table was never checked on the DNA. TRBV12-1 is a pseudogene. CDR3 length: 22 residues. This CDR3 reads CASSPRLEPRGDRVLWDTEAFF. As DNA, the CDR3 is TGTGCCAGCAGCCCTCGACTGGAGCCGCGGGGGGACAGGGTGCTTTGGGACACTGAAGCTTTCTTT.

The chain carries TRBV29-1 and TRBJ1-4; D gene uncertain. In germline, CDR1 is SQVTM, CDR2 ANQGSEA. This CDR3 is 12 amino acids long. Trimming took off 7 bases at V and 7 bases at J, with 13 bases between the two ends. The CDR3 DNA sequence: TGCAGCGCCGGCCGGGAGGGTGAAAAACTGTTTTTT. Protein sequence: CSAGREGEKLFF.

This chain connects TRBV27 to TRBJ2-3; 7 bases are shared with TRBD2. CDR1 and CDR2 (germline): MNHEY, SMNVEV (reference sequence). The CDR3 sequence is 15 residues long. Trimming cost V 3 bases and J 0 bases; bases outside gene matches: 3. The CDR3 reads CASSFMRESTDTQYF. CDR3 sequence (DNA): TGTGCCAGCAGTTTTATGCGGGAGAGCACAGATACGCAGTATTTT.

The J gene is TRBJ2-7, the V gene TRBV6-5, with D possibly TRBD2 on 6 matching bases. There are 16 residues in the CDR3. CDR1 and CDR2 from the germline V gene are MNHEY and SVGAGI. Trimming removed 0 bases at V and 2 bases at J, with 14 bases between. In nucleotides, the CDR3 is TGTGCCAGCAGTTACTCGATCGGGGGAACTACCTACGAGCAGTACTTC. Residues: CASSYSIGGTTYEQYF.

The rearrangement links TRBV7-9 to TRBJ1-2, with TRBD1 matching over 7 bases. Germline CDR1 and CDR2: SEHNR and FQNEAQ (reference sequence). V shed 11 bases, J shed 2 bases, and the junction held 8 bases outside the gene matches. The CDR3 loop spans 13 amino acids. The DNA for the CDR3 is TGTGCCGGGCAGGGGGATTGGAACTATGGCTACACCTTC. It specifies CAGQGDWNYGYTF. The full variable domain, with the rest looked up from reference TRBV7-9 and TRBJ1-2, is DTGVSQNPRHKITKRGQNVTFRCDPISEHNRLYWYRQTLGQGPEFLTYFQNEAQLEKSRLLSDRFSAERPKGSFSTLEIQRTEQGDSAMYLCAGQGDWNYGYTFGSGTRLTVV.

This chain uses TRBV7-8 with TRBJ2-7; D is possibly TRBD1 (5 bases). The germline gives CDR1 SGHVS, CDR2 FQNEAQ. The CDR3 totals 13 residues. Trimming stripped 6 bases from V and 3 bases from J, with 12 bases between. CDR3 amino acids: CASSLRQLYEQYF. The CDR3 DNA reads TGTGCCAGCAGTTTACGACAGCTCTACGAGCAGTACTTC.

The chain uses TRBV30 and TRBJ2-7, with TRBD2 as a possible D gene (5 bases). Trimming took 8 bases from V and 3 from J, leaving 14 bases between them. Germline values: CDR1 GTSNPN, CDR2 SVGIG (reference sequence). This CDR3 contains 12 residues. CDR3 loop: CASHPGGYEQYF. CDR3 sequence (DNA): TGTGCCAGCCACCCCGGAGGCTACGAGCAGTACTTC. Full variable domain (missing parts from reference TRBV30 and TRBJ2-7): SQTIHQWPATLVQPVGSPLSLECTVEGTSNPNLYWYRQAAGRGLQLLFYSVGIGQISSEVPQNLSASRPQDRQFILSSKKLLLSDSGFYLCASHPGGYEQYFGPGTRLTVT.

This clone was observed a few times. The chain has TRBV18 and TRBJ1-5, with no clear D. The V end was cut by 3 bases, the J end by 0 bases, with 21 bases between. Germline V gene sequence: CDR1 KGHSH, CDR2 LQKENI. The CDR3 has 19 residues. The CDR3 loop is CASSPRKRGLADSNQPQHF. CDR3 bases: TGTGCCAGCTCACCGCGGAAAAGAGGATTGGCAGATAGCAATCAGCCCCAGCATTTT.

The chain combines TRBV6-5 with TRBJ2-7, with D possibly being TRBD1 (6 bases). V was trimmed by 2 bases and J by 3 bases, leaving 14 bases between them. CDR3 length: 15 amino acids. Germline CDR1 and CDR2: MNHEY and SVGAGI. The CDR3 nucleotides read TGTGCCAGCAGTTACGGGGCAGGGGTGGACTACGAGCAGTACTTC. Translation: CASSYGAGVDYEQYF.

The chain carries TRBV5-4 and TRBJ2-3; 11 bases match TRBD2. Unmatched junction bases numbered 1, after V lost 0 bases and J lost 1 base. CDR1 is SGHNT, CDR2 YYREEE, per germline (reference sequence). The CDR3 loop spans 16 amino acids. The CDR3 here is CASSLGGLAGTDTQYF. The CDR3, as DNA: TGTGCCAGCAGCTTGGGGGGACTAGCGGGCACAGATACGCAGTATTTT.

This sequence joins TRBV13 and TRBJ1-2, with 10 bases identical to TRBD1. This CDR3 is 14 amino acids long. The J segment lost 6 bases and the V segment lost 5 bases, leaving 6 bases of the junction unmatched. CDR1 and CDR2 from the germline V gene are PRHDT and FYEKMQ (reference sequence). This CDR3 is CASSPTGGRNGYTF. In DNA, the CDR3 is TGTGCCAGCAGCCCGACAGGGGGCCGAAATGGCTACACCTTC.

The V and J genes are TRBV5-4 and TRBJ2-1; 11 nucleotides match TRBD2. V gave up 6 bases and J gave up 15 bases; unmatched junction bases: 32. The CDR3 covers 20 residues. Per germline, CDR1 SGHNT and CDR2 YYREEE (reference sequence). CDR3: CASTLGGTGLTSGRSSVMFF. CDR3 DNA: TGTGCCAGCACCCTCGGCGGGACAGGGCTTACTAGCGGGAGATCTTCGGTTATGTTCTTC.

This clone was picked up a small number of times. This sequence joins TRBV5-1 and TRBJ1-1; possible D gene TRBD1, 5 bases. The CDR3 is 14 residues long. V dropped 3 bases and J dropped 4 bases, with 13 bases sitting between them. CDR1 and CDR2 (germline): SGHRS, YFSETQ. CDR3 sequence (DNA): TGCGCCAGCAGCTGGGGCTTCTCGGGCACTGAAGCTTTCTTT. Translating gives CASSWGFSGTEAFF.

The sample holds one count of this clone. The gene calls are TRBV5-1 and TRBJ1-5; a possible D gene is TRBD1 (5 bases). Between the trimmed V and J ends, which lost 0 bases and 0 bases, there was a span of 16 bases. This CDR3 spans 18 amino acids. Germline CDR1 and CDR2: SGHRS and YFSETQ. CDR3 amino acids: CASSLVGHDTYSNQPQHF. As DNA, the CDR3 is TGCGCCAGCAGCTTGGTTGGACACGACACTTATAGCAATCAGCCCCAGCATTTT.

The chain combines TRBV25-1 with TRBJ2-7; TRBD2 aligns across 9 bases. With 1 base clipped from V and 2 bases from J, the junction kept 9 bases outside the gene matches. The CDR3 totals 17 residues. Per the germline V gene, CDR1 is MGHDK and CDR2 is SYGVNS. The CDR3 region is CASSESAGGPLPYEQYF. The CDR3 coding sequence is TGTGCCAGCAGTGAATCGGCGGGAGGGCCCCTTCCCTACGAGCAGTACTTC.

This clone has a handful of counts. This chain joins TRBV5-1 and TRBJ2-7; TRBD1 matches at 7 bases. CDR3 length: 16 amino acids. The germline CDR1 and CDR2 sequences are SGHRS and YFSETQ. The V segment lost 3 bases and the J segment 4 bases; nucleotides outside the gene matches: 13. This CDR3 reads CASSWTGTDSRYEQYF. DNA of the CDR3: TGCGCCAGCAGCTGGACCGGGACAGATAGCAGGTACGAGCAGTACTTC.

This clone turned up a few times. The chain is built from TRBV7-3 and TRBJ1-2; D is possibly TRBD1 (6 bases). Germline CDR1 is SGHTA and CDR2 is FQGTGA. CDR3 length: 13 amino acids. V lost 5 bases, J lost 7 bases, and 14 bases lay in between. Here the CDR3 reads CASSPVGGLGYTF. Here the CDR3 DNA reads TGTGCCAGCAGCCCTGTCGGGGGGCTTGGCTACACCTTC.

The V and J genes are TRBV27 and TRBJ1-3; D is uncertain. Germline V gene data show CDR1 as MNHEY and CDR2 as SMNVEV (reference sequence). The CDR3 is made up of 14 amino acids. The V and J ends lost 3 bases and 0 bases respectively, with 6 bases between them. The CDR3 loop reads CASSLLASGNTIYF. In DNA, the CDR3 is TGTGCCAGCAGTTTGCTAGCCTCTGGAAACACCATATATTTT.

This chain links TRBV4-1 with TRBJ2-7; 9 bases are a match to TRBD1. This CDR3 contains 14 residues. V was clipped by 5 bases and J by 7 bases; unmatched bases: 9. Germline-derived CDR1 and CDR2 are MGHRA and YSYEKL. CDR3 in amino acids: CASSWDRDKGEQYF. CDR3 DNA: TGCGCCAGCAGCTGGGACAGGGATAAGGGGGAGCAGTACTTC.

The V and J genes are TRBV5-5 and TRBJ2-3; possibly TRBD1 for D (6 bases). The CDR3 sequence is 16 residues long. Germline assignment: CDR1 SGHKS and CDR2 YYEKEE (reference sequence). Trimming cost V 5 bases and J 2 bases, with 18 bases left between them. The chain's CDR3 is CASRGKGDGTTDTQYF. In nucleotides, the CDR3 is TGTGCCAGCAGGGGTAAGGGGGACGGAACCACAGATACGCAGTATTTT.

The rearrangement joins TRBV7-2 to TRBJ2-7, with TRBD1 as a possible D gene (5 bases). CDR3 length equals 16 residues. Looked up from germline, CDR1 is SGHTA and CDR2 is FQGNSA. Trimming took off 1 base at V and 1 base at J, with 14 bases between the two ends. The CDR3 DNA reads TGTGCCAGCAGCTTAGGGGGCAGGATTGGGTCCTACGAGCAGTACTTC. The encoded protein is CASSLGGRIGSYEQYF.

The rearrangement joins TRBV2 to TRBJ2-3; no firm D call. Looked up from germline, CDR1 is SNHLY and CDR2 is FYNNEI. This CDR3 region has 12 residues. Trimming took 5 bases from V and 2 from J, leaving 5 bases between them. CDR3 bases: TGTGCCAGCAGTCCTACCACAGATACGCAGTATTTT. Translated: CASSPTTDTQYF.

This clone was seen only once. This chain links TRBV29-1 with TRBJ1-1; 7 bases are a match to TRBD1. Trimming at V came to 6 bases and at J to 3 bases, leaving 10 bases not matched to a gene. CDR1 is SQVTM and CDR2 is ANQGSEA in the germline V gene. This CDR3 is 14 amino acids long. In DNA form, the CDR3 reads TGCAGCGTCAACAGGGGCGCCCTATACACTGAAGCTTTCTTT. This gives the protein CSVNRGALYTEAFF.

V usage is TRBV29-1 and J usage is TRBJ1-2; TRBD1 aligns across 9 bases. This CDR3 is 12 amino acids long. V dropped 4 bases and J dropped 7; count of bases not matched to a gene: 4. Germline CDR1 and CDR2: SQVTM and ANQGSEA. CDR3 protein: CSVVQGAGGYTF. CDR3 sequence (DNA): TGCAGCGTTGTACAGGGGGCAGGTGGCTACACCTTC.

This chain uses TRBV13 with TRBJ2-7; 7 bases map to TRBD2. Germline V lookup: CDR1 PRHDT, CDR2 FYEKMQ (reference sequence). CDR3 size: 14 residues. The ends lost 2 bases at V and 3 bases at J; junction bases unmatched: 4. CDR3 coding DNA: TGTGCCAGCAGCTTACCGGGAGGCAGCTACGAGCAGTACTTC. It is translated as CASSLPGGSYEQYF. Looking up the rest from reference TRBV13 and TRBJ2-7 gives the full variable domain: AAGVIQSPRHLIKEKRETATLKCYPIPRHDTVYWYQQGPGQDPQFLISFYEKMQSDKGSIPDRFSAQQFSDYHSELNMSSLELGDSALYFCASSLPGGSYEQYFGPGTRLTVT.

The rearrangement links TRBV27 to TRBJ1-1; TRBD1 aligns across 10 bases. V lost 6 bases and J lost 0; bases outside the gene matches: 10. The germline CDR1 and CDR2 sequences are MNHEY and SMNVEV (reference sequence). The CDR3 runs to 17 residues. CDR3 bases: TGTGCCAGCAGCTCCTTATCAGGGACAGGGGTGAACACTGAAGCTTTCTTT. It codes for CASSSLSGTGVNTEAFF.

This clone was seen just once. The chain couples TRBV30 to TRBJ1-2; 9 positions agree with TRBD1. CDR1 GTSNPN and CDR2 SVGIG come from the germline V gene (reference sequence). This CDR3 has 18 amino acids. V lost 3 bases to trimming and J lost 1 base; unmatched junction nucleotides: 15. Here the CDR3 DNA reads TGTGCCTGGAGCGTAATACCGGGACAGGGCACCTTTAACTATGGCTACACCTTC. It yields the protein CAWSVIPGQGTFNYGYTF.